This is a list of T cell receptor beta chains from one sample in a study of T-cell reconstitution after alpha-beta-depleted transplantation in children. TCRdb reprocessed the PCR reads via MiXCR and lists one record per CDR3 protein. The sample has approximately 1,000,000 distinct CDR3 sequences; about 26% are singletons. The sequencing here drew on PBMCs, mostly from graft donor cells, taken 360 days after TCRalphabeta/CD19-depleted stem cell transplant. Receptors originate from a boy in the first two years of life who had a stem cell transplant for SCID, so the T cells may come from the graft donor. Each CDR3 is given with its conserved first and last residue. D genes are given only for firm matches. Clone sizes are given selectively: once, few, many, or a class where the clone is expanded.

TRBV12-3/TRBV12-4	-	few	TRBJ2-1	TGTGCCAGCACCACTAATTTGGGGGGAAGCGAGCAGTTCTTC	CASTTNLGGSEQFF
TRBV3-1	TRBD1	few	TRBJ2-5	TGTGCCAGCAGCCAAGGGATGGTGGGACAGCCTCAAGAGACCCAGTACTTC	CASSQGMVGQPQETQYF
TRBV12-3/TRBV12-4	TRBD1	few	TRBJ2-2	TGTGCCAGCACCTACCCAAGAGGGGGCTCCGGCGGGGAGCTGTTTTTT	CASTYPRGGSGGELFF
TRBV5-1	-	many	TRBJ2-5	TGCGCCAGCAGCTTGGTGGGGGGCAAGGAGACCCAGTACTTC	CASSLVGGKETQYF
TRBV5-6	TRBD2	few	TRBJ2-1	TGTGCCAGCAGCTGGGGACTAGCACGGGATGAGCAGTTCTTC	CASSWGLARDEQFF
TRBV5-1	-	-	TRBJ2-2	TGCGCCAGCAGCTCGACCGGGCTTGTCGGGGAGCTGTTTTTT	CASSSTGLVGELFF
TRBV4-1	-	few	TRBJ2-7	TGCGCCAGCAGCCAAATGGGTTATTCCTACGAGCAGTACTTC	CASSQMGYSYEQYF
TRBV3-1	TRBD2	few	TRBJ2-7	TGTGCCAGCAGCCCCGGTGACTTAGCGGGGGCCTACGAGCAGTACTTC	CASSPGDLAGAYEQYF
TRBV7-9	TRBD1	-	TRBJ2-7	TGTGCCAGCAGCTTTCGCGAAACAGGGGTGTACGAGCAGTACTTC	CASSFRETGVYEQYF
TRBV29-1	-	few	TRBJ2-5	TGCAGCGTTGCATTATTGGGGATGGAGACCCAGTACTTC	CSVALLGMETQYF
TRBV9	-	few	TRBJ2-7	TGTGCCAGCAGCCCCCAGCCGGGCCTATCCTACGAGCAGTACTTC	CASSPQPGLSYEQYF
TRBV12-3/TRBV12-4	-	-	TRBJ2-1	TGTGCCAGCAGTGATCTAGTGTACAATGAGCAGTTCTTC	CASSDLVYNEQFF
TRBV5-1	-	-	TRBJ1-5	TGCGCCAGCAGCTTGGATGGGGTACGCAATCAGCCCCAGCATTTT	CASSLDGVRNQPQHF
TRBV2	-	-	TRBJ2-7	TGTGCCAGCCGGTCTGGACCCTACGAGCAGTACTTC	CASRSGPYEQYF
TRBV11-2	TRBD2	few	TRBJ2-7	TGTGCCAGCAGCTTAGTCCCAGCGGGGAACTACCAGCAGTACTTC	CASSLVPAGNYQQYF
TRBV3-1	-	few	TRBJ2-1	TGTGCCAGCAGCCAATGGTCAGCTAAGACCGATGAGCAGTTCTTC	CASSQWSAKTDEQFF
TRBV12-3/TRBV12-4	-	-	TRBJ2-1	TGTGCCAGCAGACACTTGGGGGGGGCCTACAATGAGGAGTTCTTC	CASRHLGGAYNEEFF
TRBV20-1	TRBD1	few	TRBJ1-1	TGCAGTGCTAGAGAAAAACAGGGGATCAGTACTGAAGCTTTCTTT	CSAREKQGISTEAFF
TRBV7-8	TRBD2	-	TRBJ2-3	TGTGCCAGCAGCCGGGGGGGCGGGGGCCCGACAGATACGCAGTATTTT	CASSRGGGGPTDTQYF
TRBV7-2	-	-	TRBJ1-4	TGTGCCAGCAGCTTGGGGGACTCCCCTCGTGAAAAACTGTTTTTT	CASSLGDSPREKLFF
TRBV20-1	TRBD1	-	TRBJ2-7	TGCAGTGCTTTTTTCCCGGGACAGGGGATCTACGAGCAGTACTTC	CSAFFPGQGIYEQYF
TRBV27	-	many	TRBJ2-7	TGTGCCAGCAGTTTGTCGGGGGTCTACGAGCAGTACTTC	CASSLSGVYEQYF
TRBV6-1	-	few	TRBJ2-2	TGTGCCAGCAGGCCCACCGGTGGGGCCACCGGGGAGCTGTTTTTT	CASRPTGGATGELFF
TRBV5-1	-	-	TRBJ2-7	TGCGCCAGCAGCTTCGATCTCCGGAGCTACGAGCAGTACTTC	CASSFDLRSYEQYF
TRBV6-1	-	-	TRBJ2-2	TGTGCCAGCGGAAAGACGGGACCCCAGAACACCGGGGAGCTGTTTTTT	CASGKTGPQNTGELFF
TRBV4-2	TRBD2	-	TRBJ2-7	TGTGCCAGCAGCCAAGATGAGTCTAGCGGGGACATCCCCTACGAGCAGTACTTC	CASSQDESSGDIPYEQYF
TRBV24-1	-	-	TRBJ2-5	TGTGCCACCAGTCGGACCGCCGGGGAGACCCAGTACTTC	CATSRTAGETQYF
TRBV7-9	TRBD1	-	TRBJ2-1	TGTGCCAGCAGCCAAGGACAGGGACAGGAACAATGGGAGCAGTTCTTC	CASSQGQGQEQWEQFF
TRBV9	-	many	TRBJ2-2	TGTGCCAGCAGCCCGCGGACAGCCGGGGAGCTGTTTTTT	CASSPRTAGELFF
TRBV19	-	-	TRBJ2-7	TGTGCCAGTAGTATAGGGGTCGGGACCTTCTACGAGCAGTACTTC	CASSIGVGTFYEQYF
TRBV4-1	-	-	TRBJ2-2	TGCGCCAGCAGCTTCAGGGAGGACAACGGGGAGCTGTTTTTT	CASSFREDNGELFF
TRBV15	-	-	TRBJ2-2	TGTGCCACCAGCAGAGATCAGGTCGGGGAGCTGTTTTTT	CATSRDQVGELFF
TRBV7-8	-	-	TRBJ2-7	TGTGCCAGCAGCTCCCGAAAAGGAGGGAACAGGGACCCTAGAGAGCAGTACTTC	CASSSRKGGNRDPREQYF
TRBV6-2/TRBV6-3	-	few	TRBJ2-3	TGTGCCAGCCATGTGGACAGAGTTCTAGATACGCAGTATTTT	CASHVDRVLDTQYF
TRBV9	TRBD1	-	TRBJ2-5	TGTGCCAGCAGCGCATCATTACAGGGGTCAGAGACCCAGTACTTC	CASSASLQGSETQYF
TRBV6-5	TRBD1	-	TRBJ1-2	TGTGCCAGCAGTTACGGACAGGGTCGTGGCTACACCTTC	CASSYGQGRGYTF
TRBV4-3	-	-	TRBJ2-7	TGCGCCAGCAGCCAAGATCTTGTAGGGTTGATCGGTTACGAGCAGTACTTC	CASSQDLVGLIGYEQYF
TRBV20-1	-	-	TRBJ1-3	TGCAGTGCTAGCGACAAGGGCTCTGGAAACACCATATATTTT	CSASDKGSGNTIYF
TRBV5-6	-	-	TRBJ1-2	TGTGCCAGCAGCGTACGACAGATTGCTAACTATGGCTACACCTTC	CASSVRQIANYGYTF
TRBV20-1	TRBD1	-	TRBJ2-2	TGCAGTGCTAGAGGACCGGACAGGGGAAACACCGGGGAGCTGTTTTTT	CSARGPDRGNTGELFF
TRBV12-3/TRBV12-4	-	few	TRBJ2-3	TGTGCCAGCAGTTTCTTCGGCCGCGAACTCACAGATACGCAGTATTTT	CASSFFGRELTDTQYF